The 32 T cell receptor beta chains given below trace back to one sample, sequenced in a study of early T cells in non-severe SARS-CoV-2 infection. Each CDR3 protein is one row after TCRdb ran MiXCR on the 5' RACE reads. The sample lists about 100,000 distinct CDR3 sequences, roughly an eighth occurring once. Sequences were obtained from whole blood. Receptors were obtained from an adult who was a healthcare worker with PCR-confirmed SARS-CoV-2 infection or an uninfected control (not recorded which).

This clonotype was seen only a few times. The chain has TRBV6-6 and TRBJ2-2; D is possibly TRBD1 or TRBD2 (5 bases each). V was clipped by 4 bases and J by 2 bases, with 17 bases between them. This CDR3 has 17 amino acids. Germline CDR1 MNHNY, CDR2 SVGAGI (reference sequence). DNA for the CDR3: TGTGCCAGCAGTTTACCGCCCTGGGACGTAAACACCGGGGAGCTGTTTTTT. It yields the protein CASSLPPWDVNTGELFF.

Ten or more counts support this clonotype. The J gene is TRBJ1-5, the V gene TRBV7-6; D is ambiguous. The V and J ends lost 2 bases and 8 bases respectively, with 13 bases between them. The CDR3 runs 14 residues. Germline V gene sequence: CDR1 SGHVS, CDR2 FNYEAQ. CDR3 bases: TGTGCCAGCAGCTTATATACACAAATAGAGCCCCAGCATTTT. Protein sequence: CASSLYTQIEPQHF.

This clonotype was counted a few times. V is TRBV7-8 and J is TRBJ1-6; possible D gene TRBD1, 6 bases. The CDR3 is 19 residues long. Germline CDR1 reads SGHVS; CDR2 reads FQNEAQ. The germline V and J ends were trimmed by 5 bases and 3 bases, with 23 bases remaining between them. The CDR3 reads CASSPTLMPRQDYNSPLHF. The CDR3, as DNA: TGTGCCAGCAGCCCAACCCTCATGCCCAGACAGGACTATAATTCACCCCTCCACTTT.

The chain employs TRBV6-5 and TRBJ1-3; 7 nucleotides agree with TRBD1. Losses at the gene ends were 5 bases for V and 4 bases for J; bases not matched to a gene: 8. CDR3 length: 15 residues. Germline V gene lookup returns CDR1 MNHEY and CDR2 SVGAGI. The CDR3 DNA is TGTGCCAGCAGTAAACGACAGGGCGACGGAAACACCATATATTTT. Translated, it gives CASSKRQGDGNTIYF.

This clonotype came up many times. This chain links TRBV18 with TRBJ2-7; 7 bases are shared with TRBD1. The CDR3 length is 15 residues. CDR1 and CDR2 from the germline V gene are KGHSH and LQKENI. J gave up 3 bases and V 3 bases, and 8 bases lay outside the gene matches. CDR3 protein: CASSPGTVKDYEQYF. The CDR3 region has the DNA TGTGCCAGCTCACCCGGGACAGTGAAAGACTACGAGCAGTACTTC. Using reference TRBV18 and TRBJ2-7 for the parts outside the CDR3, the full variable domain is NAGVMQNPRHLVRRRGQEARLRCSPMKGHSHVYWYRQLPEEGLKFMVYLQKENIIDESGMPKERFSAEFPKEGPSILRIQQVVRGDSAAYFCASSPGTVKDYEQYFGPGTRLTVT.

This clonotype was detected only a few times. The chain joins TRBV4-3 to TRBJ2-7; D not certain. The CDR3 has 14 residues. V lost 1 base, J lost 2 bases, and 9 bases lay in between. Germline CDR1 and CDR2: LGHNA and YSLEER. The CDR3 DNA is TGCGCCAGCAGCCAAGGGACGGTCGCCTACGAGCAGTACTTC. Protein sequence: CASSQGTVAYEQYF.

This clonotype was detected only a few times. The chain couples TRBV7-8 to TRBJ2-6; TRBD2 might be the D (5 bases). The CDR3 sequence is 15 residues long. Germline V gene sequence: CDR1 SGHVS, CDR2 FQNEAQ. Trimming left V 1 base short and J 3 bases short, with 7 bases between. The CDR3 sequence is CASSLERVGANVLTF. In DNA, the CDR3 is TGTGCCAGCAGCTTAGAGAGGGTTGGGGCCAACGTCCTGACTTTC.

This clonotype has ten or more counts. The chain employs TRBV6-2 or TRBV6-3 and TRBJ2-1; perhaps D is TRBD1 or TRBD2 (6 bases each). The germline V and J ends were trimmed by 7 bases and 0 bases, with 13 bases remaining between them. CDR1 and CDR2 from the germline V gene are MNHEY and SVGEGT. CDR3 length: 15 residues. The CDR3 DNA reads as TGTGCCAGCAACCGGGGGCCGAGCTCCTACAATGAGCAGTTCTTC. This sequence encodes CASNRGPSSYNEQFF.

This clonotype was observed many times. J is TRBJ1-5 and V is TRBV20-1, with a tentative D call TRBD1 (5 bases). Trimming pared 5 bases from V and 0 bases from J, leaving 8 bases between. Germline V gene lookup returns CDR1 DFQATT and CDR2 SNEGSKA (reference sequence). CDR3 size: 13 residues. The CDR3 is CSAWGDSNQPQHF. CDR3 bases: TGCAGTGCTTGGGGGGATAGCAATCAGCCCCAGCATTTT.

The genes are TRBV3-1 and TRBJ1-2, with 7 positions matching TRBD1. Germline lookup yields CDR1 LGHDT and CDR2 YNNKEL (reference sequence). The trim removed 4 bases at V and 4 bases at J, leaving 15 bases unmatched. This CDR3 is built from 17 residues. In DNA form, the CDR3 reads TGTGCCAGCAGCCGCAGGACAGGATTAACCCTCGTCTATGGCTACACCTTC. Translating gives CASSRRTGLTLVYGYTF. The variable domain in full, completed from reference TRBV3-1 and TRBJ1-2, reads DTAVSQTPKYLVTQMGNDKSIKCEQNLGHDTMYWYKQDSKKFLKIMFSYNNKELIINETVPNRFSPKSPDKAHLNLHINSLELGDSAVYFCASSRRTGLTLVYGYTFGSGTRLTVV.

The J gene is TRBJ1-1, the V gene TRBV9; the D gene is possibly TRBD1 (6 bases). Trimming took 2 bases from V and 2 from J, leaving 13 bases between them. Germline loops: CDR1 SGDLS, CDR2 YYNGEE. The CDR3 totals 15 residues. The CDR3 sequence is CASSVQQGFNTEAFF. The CDR3 coding sequence is TGTGCCAGCAGCGTTCAACAGGGATTCAACACTGAAGCTTTCTTT. Together with reference TRBV9 and TRBJ1-1, the CDR3 gives the full variable domain: DSGVTQTPKHLITATGQRVTLRCSPRSGDLSVYWYQQSLDQGLQFLIQYYNGEERAKGNILERFSAQQFPDLHSELNLSSLELGDSALYFCASSVQQGFNTEAFFGQGTRLTVV.

Only a few counts were recorded for this clonotype. CDR3 region: CASSREKTSGGVVSDTQYF. In DNA form, the CDR3 reads TGCGCCAGCAGCCGCGAAAAGACTAGCGGGGGTGTGGTATCAGATACGCAGTATTTT. The gene calls are TRBV4-3 and TRBJ2-3; 12 bases line up with TRBD2. Trimming cost V 4 bases and J 4 bases; bases outside gene matches: 15. The length of the CDR3 is 19 residues. Germline loops: CDR1 LGHNA, CDR2 YSLEER.

In the case of this clonotype: A read error may explain this, as a much larger clone is one base away. The rearrangement joins TRBV11-2 to TRBJ2-7; D call uncertain. Germline V gene lookup returns CDR1 SGHAT and CDR2 FQNNGV. CDR3 length equals 12 residues. V lost 0 bases, J lost 2 bases, and 2 bases lay in between. CDR3 loop: CASSLDPYEQYF. CDR3 DNA sequence: TGTGCCAGCAGCTTAGACCCCTACGAGCAGTACTTC. Full variable domain (missing parts from reference TRBV11-2 and TRBJ2-7): EAGVAQSPRYKIIEKRQSVAFWCNPISGHATLYWYQQILGQGPKLLIQFQNNGVVDDSQLPKDRFSAERLKGVDSTLKIQPAKLEDSAVYLCASSLDPYEQYFGPGTRLTVT.

This clonotype has ten or more counts. The rearrangement uses TRBV21-1 and TRBJ1-4; TRBD1 was called by the table and not checked on the DNA. TRBV21-1 represents a pseudogene. CDR3 length: 14 residues. The CDR3 here is CASSKDPRLEKLFF. The CDR3 nucleotides are TGTGCCAGCAGCAAAGACCCCCGACTCGAAAAACTGTTTTTT.

This clonotype was detected many times. This sequence joins TRBV29-1 and TRBJ1-2, with 7 bases fitting TRBD1. CDR1 SQVTM and CDR2 ANQGSEA come from the germline V gene. The length of the CDR3 is 13 residues. The V and J ends lost 4 bases and 7 bases, in that order; junction bases with no gene match: 9. CDR3 in amino acids: CSVGQGGLLGYTF. The CDR3, as DNA: TGCAGCGTTGGACAGGGAGGGTTGCTTGGCTACACCTTC.

This clonotype was counted between two and nine times. The chain links TRBV6-1 to TRBJ2-1; 10 bases map to TRBD2. The CDR3 has 16 residues. Germline-derived CDR1 and CDR2 are MNHNS and SASEGT. Losses at the gene ends were 4 bases for V and 2 bases for J; bases not matched to a gene: 5. This chain's CDR3 is CASSALAGGPYNEQFF. DNA for the CDR3: TGTGCCAGCAGTGCCTTAGCGGGAGGCCCCTACAATGAGCAGTTCTTC.

This clonotype was seen a few times. DNA of the CDR3: TGCGCCAGCAGCCTGTCGGGACAGGCAGCGGCCCAGTACTTC. Protein sequence: CASSLSGQAAAQYF. The chain combines TRBV5-1 with TRBJ2-5; 8 bases map to TRBD1. The germline gives CDR1 SGHRS, CDR2 YFSETQ. CDR3 length: 14 residues. Trimming at V came to 4 bases and at J to 9 bases, leaving 11 bases not matched to a gene.

V and J are TRBV7-2 and TRBJ2-1; the D gene is possibly TRBD2 (7 bases). In germline, CDR1 is SGHTA, CDR2 FQGNSA. This CDR3 is built from 16 residues. Trimming removed 6 bases at V and 2 bases at J, with 17 bases between. CDR3 sequence reads: CASRSRGGAAYNEQFF. The CDR3 bases are TGTGCCAGCAGGTCCCGTGGGGGGGCGGCCTACAATGAGCAGTTCTTC.

The chain recombines TRBV7-9 with TRBJ2-7; TRBD1 aligns across 7 bases. Germline V gene lookup returns CDR1 SEHNR and CDR2 FQNEAQ (reference sequence). The V segment lost 4 bases and the J segment 5 bases; nucleotides outside the gene matches: 8. This CDR3 is built from 14 residues. The CDR3 loop reads CASSSGGQHHEQYF. For the CDR3, the DNA is TGTGCCAGCAGCTCAGGGGGACAGCACCACGAGCAGTACTTC.

This clonotype appeared many times. The J gene is TRBJ2-3, the V gene TRBV14, with D hard to call. V gave up 6 bases and J gave up 3 bases, with 7 bases separating them. Germline CDR1 and CDR2: SGHDN and FVKESK. The CDR3 contains 12 residues. For the CDR3, the DNA is TGTGCCAGCAGACATAATACAGATACGCAGTATTTT. Its translation: CASRHNTDTQYF.

This clonotype was seen repeatedly, ten times or more. The chain is built from TRBV5-1 and TRBJ2-3; possibly TRBD1 for D (5 bases). This CDR3 comprises 15 residues. Germline lookup yields CDR1 SGHRS and CDR2 YFSETQ. Deletions cut 1 base from V and 2 bases from J, with 11 bases between. The CDR3, as DNA: TGCGCCAGCAGCTTGTCTTTCAGGGTCACAGATACGCAGTATTTT. Amino acids: CASSLSFRVTDTQYF.

This clonotype was counted only a few times. This chain joins TRBV18 and TRBJ2-3, with D possibly matching TRBD1 (6 bases). CDR1 and CDR2 (germline): KGHSH, LQKENI. Trimming shortened V by 5 bases and J by 1 base, and 13 bases separated the two germline ends. The CDR3 extends over 15 amino acids. CDR3 residues: CASSSGQIRTDTQYF. The CDR3 region has the DNA TGTGCCAGCTCAAGCGGACAGATACGCACAGATACGCAGTATTTT.

This clonotype was counted between two and nine times. The rearrangement uses TRBV24-1 and TRBJ2-3; 7 bases match TRBD2. J was trimmed by 2 bases and V by 7 bases; bases with no gene match: 5. This CDR3 is 14 amino acids long. Germline CDR1 is KGHDR and CDR2 is SFDVKD. The CDR3 loop is CATSASGYTDTQYF. The CDR3 DNA is TGTGCCACCAGCGCTAGCGGATACACAGATACGCAGTATTTT.

There are a few counts of this clonotype. The CDR3 DNA reads as TGCGCCAGCAGCCGAAAACAGGACAATGAGCAGTTCTTC. Amino acids: CASSRKQDNEQFF. The rearrangement joins TRBV4-1 to TRBJ2-1; D is perhaps TRBD1 (5 bases). The CDR3 runs 13 residues. Germline V gene sequence: CDR1 MGHRA, CDR2 YSYEKL. Trimming left V 4 bases short and J 5 bases short, with 9 bases between.

The gene calls are TRBV5-1 and TRBJ2-6; maybe TRBD2 (6 bases). Germline V CDR1 and CDR2: SGHRS, YFSETQ. The CDR3 length is 15 residues. V lost 1 base, J lost 3 bases, and 8 bases lay in between. In DNA form, the CDR3 reads TGCGCCAGCAGCTTGACGGGAGATGGGGCCAACGTCCTGACTTTC. Its protein product is CASSLTGDGANVLTF.

Many counts were recorded for this clonotype. The gene calls are TRBV7-9 and TRBJ1-6, with 10 nucleotides matching TRBD1. The CDR3 consists of 16 residues. CDR1 is SEHNR and CDR2 is FQNEAQ in the germline V gene (reference sequence). After removal of 2 bases from V and 8 bases from J, the junction contained 6 bases not matched to a gene. In DNA, the CDR3 is TGTGCCAGCAGCTTATGGGGACAGGGGAGAGATTCACCCCTCCACTTT. Encoded protein: CASSLWGQGRDSPLHF.

This clonotype was counted a few times. The chain employs TRBV7-2 and TRBJ2-3, with 7 bases matching TRBD1. V was pared by 2 bases and J by 4 bases, with 6 bases of the junction left unmatched. The germline V gene encodes CDR1 SGHTA and CDR2 FQGNSA. This CDR3 is built from 15 residues. CDR3 in DNA: TGTGCCAGCAGCTTAAGGGGGCTTGTCGCAGATACGCAGTATTTT. The encoded protein is CASSLRGLVADTQYF.

In its sample, this clonotype was seen a few times. This chain links TRBV7-2 with TRBJ1-1; D gene ambiguous. The V and J ends lost 5 bases and 4 bases respectively, with 14 bases between them. The CDR3 has 14 residues. CDR1 and CDR2 (germline): SGHTA, FQGNSA. CDR3 amino acids: CASSPHALRTEAFF. DNA for the CDR3: TGTGCCAGCAGCCCCCACGCGCTTCGCACTGAAGCTTTCTTT.

This clonotype was seen more than once but under ten times. The chain carries TRBV28 and TRBJ2-2; possibly TRBD2 for D (7 bases). CDR1 is MDHEN, CDR2 SYDVKM, per germline. The CDR3 has 19 residues. V lost 1 base to trimming and J lost 2 bases, with 20 bases between them. CDR3 nucleotide sequence: TGTGCCAGCAGTTTATCCTCTTGGTTGGGGGGGGCCAACACCGGGGAGCTGTTTTTT. This encodes CASSLSSWLGGANTGELFF.

This clonotype was counted ten times or more. The V and J genes are TRBV28 and TRBJ1-2, with 7 positions matching TRBD1. This CDR3 spans 16 amino acids. Germline assignment: CDR1 MDHEN and CDR2 SYDVKM. V shed 6 bases and J 4 bases; nucleotides not matched to a gene: 14. CDR3 nucleotide sequence: TGTGCCAGCAGCTTTCCCGGTACCCAGGGGGTCTATGGCTACACCTTC. Translating gives CASSFPGTQGVYGYTF.

The chain recombines TRBV24-1 with TRBJ1-1; D remains unclear. V lost 7 bases to trimming and J lost 1 base, with 6 bases between them. Germline assignment: CDR1 KGHDR and CDR2 SFDVKD. This CDR3 comprises 12 residues. The CDR3 DNA sequence: TGTGCCACCAGCACAGAGAACACTGAAGCTTTCTTT. Its protein is CATSTENTEAFF.

This clonotype was recorded at least ten times. The V call is TRBV19, the J call TRBJ1-4; D is perhaps TRBD1 (5 bases). CDR1 is LNHDA and CDR2 is SQIVND in the germline V gene (reference sequence). Trimming pared 8 bases from V and 8 bases from J, leaving 30 bases between. The CDR3 runs 18 residues. The CDR3 sequence is CASARLRDSNMPIEKLFF. CDR3 nucleotide sequence: TGTGCCAGTGCAAGGTTGAGAGACAGCAACATGCCAATCGAAAAACTGTTTTTT.